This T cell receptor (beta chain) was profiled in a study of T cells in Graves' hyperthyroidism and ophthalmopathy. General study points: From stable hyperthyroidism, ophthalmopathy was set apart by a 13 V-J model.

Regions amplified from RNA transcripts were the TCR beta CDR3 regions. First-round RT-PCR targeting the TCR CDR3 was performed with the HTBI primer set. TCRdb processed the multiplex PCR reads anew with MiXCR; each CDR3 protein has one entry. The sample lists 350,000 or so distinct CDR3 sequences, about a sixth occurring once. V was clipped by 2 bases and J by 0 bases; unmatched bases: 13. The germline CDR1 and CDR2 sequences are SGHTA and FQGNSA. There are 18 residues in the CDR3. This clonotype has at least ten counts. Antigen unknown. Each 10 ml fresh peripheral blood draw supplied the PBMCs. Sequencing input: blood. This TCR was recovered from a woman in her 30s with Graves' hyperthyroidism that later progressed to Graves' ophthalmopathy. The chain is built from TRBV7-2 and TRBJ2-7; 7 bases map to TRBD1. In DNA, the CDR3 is TGTGCCAGCAGCTTAAGGGCGTCCGGCGGACAGGTCTCCTACGAGCAGTACTTC. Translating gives CASSLRASGGQVSYEQYF.